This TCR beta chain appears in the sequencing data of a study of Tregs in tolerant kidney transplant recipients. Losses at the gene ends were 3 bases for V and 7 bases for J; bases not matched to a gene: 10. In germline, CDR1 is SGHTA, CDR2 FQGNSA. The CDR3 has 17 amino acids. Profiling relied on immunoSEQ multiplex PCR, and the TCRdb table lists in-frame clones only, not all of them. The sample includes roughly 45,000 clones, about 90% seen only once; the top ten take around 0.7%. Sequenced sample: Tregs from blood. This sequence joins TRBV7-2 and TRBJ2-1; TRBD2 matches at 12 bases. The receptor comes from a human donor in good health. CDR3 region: CASSFPSGRASRNEQFF. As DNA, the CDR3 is TGTGCCAGCAGCTTCCCTAGCGGGAGGGCCAGTAGAAATGAGCAGTTCTTC. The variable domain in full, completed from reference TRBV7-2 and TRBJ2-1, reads GAGVSQSPSNKVTEKGKDVELRCDPISGHTALYWYRQSLGQGLEFLIYFQGNSAPDKSGLPSDRFSAERTGGSVSTLTIQRTQQEDSAVYLCASSFPSGRASRNEQFFGPGTRLTVL.